The 21 T cell receptor beta chains below come from one sample, sequenced in a study of regulatory T cells in long-lasting Graves disease. Stated time point: newly diagnosed GD, antithyroid drugs for less than 3 months. PBMCs were the source of the RNA used for TCR sequencing. CDR3 regions were amplified by Arm-PCR using iRepertoire HTBI primers to build TCR beta libraries. TCRdb reprocessed the multiplex PCR reads with MiXCR, giving one entry per CDR3 protein. Of some 250,000 distinct CDR3 sequences in the sample, just over 20% were seen once. The source was peripheral blood mononuclear cells (PBMCs), collected at new diagnosis, from a patient treated with antithyroid drugs. The receptor source for this set is a female donor with Graves disease.

This clonotype was observed at least ten times. The chain links TRBV20-1 to TRBJ2-1, with D unresolved. Germline CDR1 reads DFQATT; CDR2 reads SNEGSKA (reference sequence). The CDR3 has 16 amino acids. The germline V and J ends were trimmed by 0 bases and 0 bases, with 12 bases remaining between them. The CDR3 is CSARDIGKGSYNEQFF. Here the CDR3 DNA reads TGCAGTGCTAGAGATATAGGTAAAGGCTCCTACAATGAGCAGTTCTTC.

This clonotype was seen a few times. The rearrangement joins TRBV15 to TRBJ2-2; 9 bases line up with TRBD2. Germline CDR1 reads LNHNV; CDR2 reads YYDKDF (reference sequence). This CDR3 is built from 16 residues. V shed 0 bases, J shed 6 bases, and the junction held 5 bases outside the gene matches. The CDR3 is CATSRDRAGGAGELFF. The CDR3 DNA follows: TGTGCCACCAGCAGAGATCGGGCGGGAGGGGCCGGGGAGCTGTTTTTT.

Comments on this clonotype: A read error may explain this, as a much larger clone is one base away. Likely a read error: the CDR3 ends without its conserved phenylalanine or tryptophan. The DNA of the CDR3 is TGTGCCAGCAGCCGGACTAGCGGGAGTTACGAGCAGTACCTC. It specifies CASSRTSGSYEQYL. The rearrangement uses TRBV9 and TRBJ2-7, with 13 bases aligning to TRBD2. Per germline, CDR1 SGDLS and CDR2 YYNGEE. The V and J ends lost 4 bases and 4 bases, in that order; junction bases with no gene match: 2. The CDR3 is 14 amino acids.

Only a few counts were recorded for this clonotype. This chain joins TRBV12-3 or TRBV12-4 and TRBJ2-2; 7 bases align to TRBD2. CDR3 length: 15 amino acids. V was clipped by 6 bases and J by 4 bases; unmatched bases: 8. CDR3 nucleotide sequence: TGTGCCAGCAGGGGCGGCGGGAGTCGCACCGGGGAGCTGTTTTTT. Protein product: CASRGGGSRTGELFF.

This clonotype was seen many times. The chain combines TRBV6-5 with TRBJ2-7, with 7 bases identical to TRBD2. Germline CDR1 is MNHEY and CDR2 is SVGAGI. The CDR3 has 15 amino acids. With V trimmed by 2 bases and J by 4 bases, 8 bases remained unmatched. CDR3 nucleotides: TGTGCCAGCAGTTACCTCCTGACTAGCTCGTACGAGCAGTACTTC. Translated, it gives CASSYLLTSSYEQYF.

This clonotype was found many times. J is TRBJ1-1 and V is TRBV12-3 or TRBV12-4; 7 positions match TRBD1. The CDR3 spans 17 residues. V lost 3 bases and J lost 1; bases outside the gene matches: 11. For the CDR3, the DNA is TGTGCCAGCAGTTTGATTGCTTACAGGGGAGGGAACACTGAAGCTTTCTTT. It translates to CASSLIAYRGGNTEAFF.

The V and J genes are TRBV18 and TRBJ1-1; unclear D gene. The V gene's germline CDR1 is KGHSH and CDR2 LQKENI. The V end was cut by 3 bases, the J end by 2 bases, with 7 bases between. This CDR3 has 13 residues. CDR3 protein: CASSPVRNTEAFF. The CDR3 DNA reads as TGTGCCAGCTCACCCGTCAGAAACACTGAAGCTTTCTTT.

Only a few counts were recorded for this clonotype. This sequence is one base from a far larger clone and is likely a read error. The chain combines TRBV6-1 with TRBJ1-5, with 7 bases that match TRBD1. This CDR3 spans 18 amino acids. Germline assignment: CDR1 MNHNS and CDR2 SASEGT. The trim removed 6 bases at V and 0 bases at J, leaving 14 bases unmatched. The CDR3 here is CASSPHWADRNSNQPQHF. CDR3 coding DNA: TGTGCCAGCAGCCCACATTGGGCGGACAGGAATAGCAATCAGCCCCAGCATTTT.

V usage is TRBV10-3 and J usage is TRBJ2-5; possibly TRBD2 for D (6 bases). Germline V gene sequence: CDR1 ENHRY, CDR2 SYGVKD. The V end was cut by 10 bases, the J end by 2 bases, with 14 bases between. The CDR3 has 13 amino acids. In DNA, the CDR3 is TGTGCCAGCAAGGCGGGGTTTCAAGAGACCCAGTACTTC. Its translation is CASKAGFQETQYF.

The chain recombines TRBV15 with TRBJ1-5; 11 bases match TRBD1. Germline CDR1 is LNHNV and CDR2 is YYDKDF (reference sequence). V trimming: 3 bases; J trimming: 4 bases; junction bases outside the gene matches: 11. This CDR3 spans 18 amino acids. The CDR3 nucleotides read TGTGCCACCAGCAGTACCGATCCGGGACAGGGGGAGAATCAGCCCCAGCATTTT. This codes for CATSSTDPGQGENQPQHF.

The chain joins TRBV28 to TRBJ2-3, with D perhaps matching TRBD2 (6 bases). V lost 1 base and J lost 3, with 8 bases in between. Looked up from germline, CDR1 is MDHEN and CDR2 is SYDVKM. The CDR3 runs to 14 residues. CDR3 residues: CASSLYRGTDTQYF. The CDR3 DNA follows: TGTGCCAGCAGTTTATACCGGGGGACAGATACGCAGTATTTT.

V is TRBV5-4 and J is TRBJ1-1; unclear D gene. This CDR3 region has 15 residues. V lost 4 bases, J lost 1 base, and 14 bases lay in between. Germline V gene data show CDR1 as SGHNT and CDR2 as YYREEE (reference sequence). CDR3 protein: CASSPSPGWNTEAFF. CDR3 in DNA: TGTGCCAGCAGCCCCAGTCCCGGGTGGAACACTGAAGCTTTCTTT. Based on the CDR3 plus reference TRBV5-4 and TRBJ1-1, the full variable domain is ETGVTQSPTHLIKTRGQQVTLRCSSQSGHNTVSWYQQALGQGPQFIFQYYREEENGRGNFPPRFSGLQFPNYSSELNVNALELDDSALYLCASSPSPGWNTEAFFGQGTRLTVV.

CDR3 loop: CASSTGLAGGYLTDTQYF. The DNA for the CDR3 is TGTGCCAGCAGTACAGGACTAGCGGGAGGCTATCTCACAGATACGCAGTATTTT. V usage is TRBV6-2 or TRBV6-3 and J usage is TRBJ2-3; 14 bases are shared with TRBD2. The CDR3 loop spans 18 amino acids. Trimming at V came to 5 bases and at J to 2 bases, leaving 9 bases not matched to a gene. The germline V gene has CDR1 MNHEY and CDR2 SVGEGT.

This clonotype came up many times. The J gene is TRBJ2-1, the V gene TRBV5-1; 13 nucleotides line up with TRBD2. V trimming: 4 bases; J trimming: 8 bases; junction bases outside the gene matches: 6. CDR3 size: 15 residues. Germline CDR1 and CDR2: SGHRS and YFSETQ. CDR3: CASSHGTSGAHEQFF. The CDR3 bases are TGCGCCAGCAGCCATGGGACTAGCGGGGCGCATGAGCAGTTCTTC.

This clonotype was found many times. The J gene is TRBJ2-1, the V gene TRBV27; 10 bases line up with TRBD1. Germline trimming cut 7 bases from V and 6 bases from J; bases unmatched to any gene: 12. CDR3 length: 16 amino acids. Germline V gene data show CDR1 as MNHEY and CDR2 as SMNVEV (reference sequence). The CDR3 DNA is TGTGCCAGCACCAAAATCGGGACAGGGGTGAGCAATGAGCAGTTCTTC. Encoded protein: CASTKIGTGVSNEQFF.

In this sample, this clonotype turned up many times. The chain links TRBV5-6 to TRBJ2-5; D not certain. The CDR3 has 13 amino acids. The V end lost 0 bases, the J end lost 2 bases, and 5 bases lay between the germline ends. From germline, CDR1 is SGHDT and CDR2 YYEEEE. The CDR3 spells CASSLVRQETQYF. The CDR3 DNA is TGTGCCAGCAGCTTGGTGAGGCAAGAGACCCAGTACTTC. Using reference TRBV5-6 and TRBJ2-5 for the parts outside the CDR3, the full variable domain is DAGVTQSPTHLIKTRGQQVTLRCSPKSGHDTVSWYQQALGQGPQFIFQYYEEEERQRGNFPDRFSGHQFPNYSSELNVNALLLGDSALYLCASSLVRQETQYFGPGTRLLVL.

As to this clonotype: Given a much more abundant clone one base away, this may be a read error. This chain uses TRBV24-1 with TRBJ1-2, with D maybe TRBD1 (5 bases). Trimming removed 8 bases from V and 3 bases from J, with 18 bases in between. Germline V gene lookup returns CDR1 KGHDR and CDR2 SFDVKD. This CDR3 has 15 amino acids. This CDR3 reads CATNEGTALDYGYTF. The CDR3 DNA reads as TGTGCCACCAATGAGGGGACCGCCCTTGACTATGGCTACACCTTC.

There are many counts of this clonotype. The junction departs from the called germline gene at one end, perhaps through a read error. This rearrangement joins TRBV4-3 to TRBJ2-7, with 10 bases identical to TRBD1. The germline gives CDR1 LGHNA, CDR2 YSLEER. The CDR3 loop spans 14 amino acids. The CDR3 bases are TGTGCCAGCAGTCGGACAGGGGGATCCTACGAGCAGTACTTC. Translation gives CASSRTGGSYEQYF.

Many counts were recorded for this clonotype. The rearrangement joins TRBV20-1 to TRBJ2-5; D is possibly TRBD1 or TRBD2 (5 bases each). CDR1 DFQATT and CDR2 SNEGSKA come from the germline V gene (reference sequence). Trimming took off 3 bases at V and 5 bases at J, with 16 bases between the two ends. This CDR3 region has 14 residues. The CDR3 bases are TGCAGTGCTAGTCGAGGGACCATGGGGGAGACCCAGTACTTC. Its protein product is CSASRGTMGETQYF.

This clonotype turned up a few times. The rearrangement uses TRBV18 and TRBJ2-2; D remains ambiguous. Germline-derived CDR1 and CDR2 are KGHSH and LQKENI. This CDR3 spans 17 amino acids. V dropped 0 bases and J dropped 5 bases, with 16 bases sitting between them. CDR3 region: CASSPPEMGAKTGELFF. The CDR3, as DNA: TGTGCCAGCTCACCACCGGAGATGGGTGCAAAAACCGGGGAGCTGTTTTTT.

This clonotype was seen a few times. The chain recombines TRBV7-3 with TRBJ2-3, with 13 bases that match TRBD2. Losses at the gene ends were 2 bases for V and 5 bases for J; bases not matched to a gene: 13. In germline, CDR1 is SGHTA, CDR2 FQGTGA. The CDR3 totals 19 residues. CDR3 loop: CASSLEPRGTSGVVDTQYF. Written as DNA, the CDR3 is TGTGCCAGCAGCTTAGAGCCCCGGGGGACTAGCGGGGTCGTAGATACGCAGTATTTT.